This T cell receptor beta chain came from a study of blood T cells in healthy people across ages. Study-level points and caveats: Unsorted PBMC material precluded a definitive naive versus antigen-experienced comparison.

Worth noting for this clonotype: The antigen is unknown.

Germline trimming cut 4 bases from V and 11 bases from J; bases unmatched to any gene: 13. Germline assignment: CDR1 SGDLS and CDR2 YYNGEE. CDR3 length: 14 residues. Next came a second PCR, run for about 6 to 12 cycles, which used a sample-barcoded 5' primer along with a J-beta primer mix. Carrying 12 random nucleotides, a template-switch adaptor labeled each individual cDNA molecule. TCRdb reprocessed the 5' RACE reads via MiXCR and lists one record per CDR3 protein. The sample has approximately 2,000,000 distinct CDR3 sequences, about 39% seen once; the top ten hold 23%. The sample consisted of blood. The rearrangement uses TRBV9 and TRBJ2-5; 8 bases agree with TRBD2. The TCR comes from a human donor in good health. The CDR3: CASSPGGGAGEQYF. CDR3 bases: TGTGCCAGCAGCCCGGGTGGGGGAGCGGGGGAGCAGTACTTC.